Here is one T cell receptor (beta chain) with its context. This clonotype was observed a handful of times. There is no known antigen for this receptor. It has no much larger one-base neighbor in the sample; base qualities were not kept. This record belongs to a study of response to subunit inactivated influenza vaccine (dated by TCRdb to 2017 to 2018). Background for the entire study: Deep quantitative T cell receptor repertoire profiling was used in the study to track responses to a trivalent subunit inactivated influenza vaccine.

The paper's findings and limits, for the study overall: The authors suggested that each seasonal influenza vaccination may recruit only a limited number of new T cells.

To prepare the library, RT-PCR was applied. Sequencer: Illumina HiSeq 2500. Clones were called with MiXCR by TCRdb after fastp trimmed the public reads at Q25, and only in-frame beta chains were retained. Records with the same CDR3 protein are collapsed into one entry carrying the most frequent genes and DNA. The sample table shows 530,000 or so distinct CDR3 sequences, and less than 30% are seen once. The top ten clones comprise less than 2.5% of the sample. Germline trimming amounts to 4 bases on V and 7 bases on J, with 12 as the count of junction bases outside the gene matches. Taken from the germline V gene (reference sequence), the CDR1 and CDR2 loops are SEHNR and FQNEAQ. Counted from cysteine to phenylalanine, this CDR3 has 15 amino acids. Only the CDR3 portion is preserved as DNA: 45 bases, with reading frame beginning at the first base.

The material was CD4+ T cells sorted from PBMCs, obtained more than 4 days after vaccination. The sequence was collected from a man over 45 who received an inactivated influenza vaccine. Donor details come from another sample of the same person, matched by shared clones. The rearrangement combines TRBV7-9 with TRBJ1-2, with 7 central nucleotides matching TRBD1. The nucleotide sequence is given as TGTGCCAGCAGCTCATCGGACAGGACAAGAGCTGGCTACACCTTC. Its protein is CASSSSDRTRAGYTF.